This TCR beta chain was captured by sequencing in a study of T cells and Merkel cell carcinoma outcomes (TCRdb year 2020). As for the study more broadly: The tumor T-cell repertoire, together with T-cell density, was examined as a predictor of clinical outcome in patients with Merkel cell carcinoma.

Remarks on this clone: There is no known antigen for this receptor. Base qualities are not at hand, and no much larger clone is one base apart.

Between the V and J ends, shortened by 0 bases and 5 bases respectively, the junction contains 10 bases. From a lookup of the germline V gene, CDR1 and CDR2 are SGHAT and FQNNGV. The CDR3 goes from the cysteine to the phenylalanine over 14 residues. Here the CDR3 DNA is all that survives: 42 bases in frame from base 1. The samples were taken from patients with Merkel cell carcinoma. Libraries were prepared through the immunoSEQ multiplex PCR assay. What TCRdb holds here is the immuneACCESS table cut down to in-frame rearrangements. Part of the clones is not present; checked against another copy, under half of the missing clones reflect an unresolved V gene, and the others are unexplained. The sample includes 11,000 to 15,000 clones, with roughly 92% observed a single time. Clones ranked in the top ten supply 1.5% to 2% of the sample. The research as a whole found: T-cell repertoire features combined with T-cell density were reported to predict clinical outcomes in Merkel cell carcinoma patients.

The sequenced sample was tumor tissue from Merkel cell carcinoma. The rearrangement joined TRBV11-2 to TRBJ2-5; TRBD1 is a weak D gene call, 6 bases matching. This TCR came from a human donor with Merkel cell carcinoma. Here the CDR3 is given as CASSLETTGETQYF. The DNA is TGTGCCAGCAGCTTAGAAACTACAGGGGAGACCCAGTACTTC. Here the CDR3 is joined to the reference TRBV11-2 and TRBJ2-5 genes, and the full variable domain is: EAGVAQSPRYKIIEKRQSVAFWCNPISGHATLYWYQQILGQGPKLLIQFQNNGVVDDSQLPKDRFSAERLKGVDSTLKIQPAKLEDSAVYLCASSLETTGETQYFGPGTRLLVL.